This note documents a single TCR beta chain sequence. Its antigen remains unidentified. The data belong to a study of shared clonotypes between healthy human individuals. The study's findings and limits: Non-shared clonotypes had lower generation probabilities than those shared by all four donors.

The CDR3 is 17 residues long. Germline V gene lookup returns CDR1 ENHRY and CDR2 SYGVKD. V was cut by 4 bases and J by 0 bases, with 18 bases left in between. Sequencing used immunoSEQ multiplex PCR; TCRdb keeps in-frame clones, though not all of them. The top ten clones hold more than 0.35% of a sample with 2 million to 2.5 million clones, approximately 94% of them seen once. The sample consisted of naive CD4+ T cells from PBMCs. Subset: CD45RA+ positively selected. This TCR was recovered from a young man in good health. Some clones in this sample may be carry-over from other donors' samples. This chain uses TRBV10-3 with TRBJ1-1; D is possibly TRBD1 (6 bases). Here the CDR3 reads CAISGRQDSTLNTEAFF. In nucleotides, the CDR3 is TGTGCCATCAGTGGGCGTCAGGACAGCACTTTGAACACTGAAGCTTTCTTT.